Listed below are T cell receptor beta chains from one sample, sequenced in a study of T cells in Graves' hyperthyroidism and ophthalmopathy. From the multiplex PCR reads, TCRdb called clonotypes with MiXCR, one entry per CDR3 protein. The sample holds about 610,000 distinct CDR3 sequences, about 14% seen once. The sequencing input was blood. These receptors came from a woman between 35 and 50 years old with Graves' ophthalmopathy. The CDR3 runs from the conserved cysteine through the conserved F or W. A D gene is named only where the DNA matches it firmly. Only some rows state a clone size, as once, few, many or a class for expanded clones.

j_call: TRBJ2-4
v_call: TRBV11-3
clone_size: NA
cdr3_length: 14
d_call: TRBD1
cdr3_nt: TGTGCCAGCAGCCCGAGGACAGGGGGGGACATTCAGTACTTC
cdr3_aa: CASSPRTGGDIQYF

j_call: TRBJ1-5
v_call: TRBV5-5
clone_size: NA
cdr3_length: 16
d_call: NA
cdr3_nt: TGTGCCAGCAGCTTGTGGGTGGTAGAGGGAGGGCAGCCCCAGCATTTT
cdr3_aa: CASSLWVVEGGQPQHF

j_call: TRBJ2-7
v_call: TRBV15
clone_size: many
cdr3_length: 17
d_call: TRBD2
cdr3_nt: TGTGCCACCAGCAGAGAGGGCGGGGCTAGCGGATCCTACGAGCAGTACTTC
cdr3_aa: CATSREGGASGSYEQYF

j_call: TRBJ1-2
v_call: TRBV7-2
clone_size: few
cdr3_length: 15
d_call: NA
cdr3_nt: TGTGCCAGCAGCACGGGACCGGGCATAACCTATGGCTACACCTTC
cdr3_aa: CASSTGPGITYGYTF

j_call: TRBJ2-7
v_call: TRBV14
clone_size: NA
cdr3_length: 16
d_call: TRBD2
cdr3_nt: TGTGCCAGCAGCCAATCCAGGACTAGCGGGAGCTACGAGCAGTACTTC
cdr3_aa: CASSQSRTSGSYEQYF

j_call: TRBJ2-2
v_call: TRBV11-2
clone_size: many
cdr3_length: 18
d_call: TRBD2
cdr3_nt: TGTGCCAGCAGCACTCGACTAGCGGGAGGGGGAGGTACCGGGGAGCTGTTTTTT
cdr3_aa: CASSTRLAGGGGTGELFF

j_call: TRBJ2-2
v_call: TRBV28
clone_size: many
cdr3_length: 16
d_call: TRBD1
cdr3_nt: TGTGCCCGCAGTTTATTAGGACAGGGAAACACCGGGGAGCTGTTTTTT
cdr3_aa: CARSLLGQGNTGELFF

j_call: TRBJ2-2
v_call: TRBV11-2
clone_size: many
cdr3_length: 18
d_call: TRBD2
cdr3_nt: TGTGCCAGCAGCTCCCCGCGGACTAGCGGGAGGGCCACCGGGGAGCTGTTTTTT
cdr3_aa: CASSSPRTSGRATGELFF

j_call: TRBJ1-5
v_call: TRBV10-3
clone_size: NA
cdr3_length: 14
d_call: NA
cdr3_nt: TGTGCCATCAGTAAGGCAGGGGGCAATCAGCCCCAGCATTTT
cdr3_aa: CAISKAGGNQPQHF

j_call: TRBJ1-1
v_call: TRBV5-1
clone_size: many
cdr3_length: 14
d_call: NA
cdr3_nt: TGCGCCAGCGGCCTGGGCAGGACCGAAGGAGAAGCTTTCTTT
cdr3_aa: CASGLGRTEGEAFF

j_call: TRBJ1-1
v_call: TRBV30
clone_size: NA
cdr3_length: 13
d_call: TRBD1
cdr3_nt: TGTGCCTGGAGTGTGACAGGGTCATCTGAAGCTTTCTTT
cdr3_aa: CAWSVTGSSEAFF

j_call: TRBJ1-3
v_call: TRBV29-1
clone_size: many
cdr3_length: 12
d_call: TRBD1
cdr3_nt: TGCAGCGTTCTGGGACAGCGAAACACCATATATTTT
cdr3_aa: CSVLGQRNTIYF

j_call: TRBJ2-4
v_call: TRBV29-1
clone_size: many
cdr3_length: 12
d_call: NA
cdr3_nt: TGCAGCGTTAAGACTGTAACGGACATTCAGTACTTC
cdr3_aa: CSVKTVTDIQYF

j_call: TRBJ2-7
v_call: TRBV2
clone_size: many
cdr3_length: 14
d_call: TRBD1
cdr3_nt: TGTGCCAGCGGCCCAGGGGGTCCTCTGCCCGAGCAGTACTTC
cdr3_aa: CASGPGGPLPEQYF

j_call: TRBJ1-2
v_call: TRBV9
clone_size: NA
cdr3_length: 17
d_call: TRBD1
cdr3_nt: TGTGCCAGCAGCGTAGATTTAGTGGCAGGGGGCCGCGAGGGCTACACCTTC
cdr3_aa: CASSVDLVAGGREGYTF

j_call: TRBJ2-7
v_call: TRBV11-2
clone_size: many
cdr3_length: 15
d_call: NA
cdr3_nt: TGTGCCAGCAGCTTAGGACAGGTGGGTTTGGACGAGCAGTACTTC
cdr3_aa: CASSLGQVGLDEQYF

j_call: TRBJ2-4
v_call: TRBV12-3/TRBV12-4
clone_size: many
cdr3_length: 17
d_call: TRBD2
cdr3_nt: TGTGCCAGCAGTTACATTCCGGGACTAGCGCAGAAAAACATTCAGTACTTC
cdr3_aa: CASSYIPGLAQKNIQYF

j_call: TRBJ1-2
v_call: TRBV6-1
clone_size: many
cdr3_length: 14
d_call: TRBD1
cdr3_nt: TGTGCCAGCTTGGACGACAGGGTAGACTATGGCTACACCTTC
cdr3_aa: CASLDDRVDYGYTF

j_call: TRBJ1-5
v_call: TRBV5-8
clone_size: NA
cdr3_length: 15
d_call: TRBD1
cdr3_nt: TGTGCCAGCACCCAGGGGGCTGGGAACAATCAGCCCCAGCATTTT
cdr3_aa: CASTQGAGNNQPQHF

j_call: TRBJ1-1
v_call: TRBV27
clone_size: NA
cdr3_length: 15
d_call: TRBD1
cdr3_nt: TGTGCCAGCAGTTCCGGACAGGGAGGTTATACTGAAGCTTTCTTT
cdr3_aa: CASSSGQGGYTEAFF

j_call: TRBJ1-1
v_call: TRBV28
clone_size: many
cdr3_length: 16
d_call: NA
cdr3_nt: TGTGCCAGCAGTTTAGGGGGGCGCGCGGGCCGAACTGAAGCTTTCTTT
cdr3_aa: CASSLGGRAGRTEAFF

j_call: TRBJ2-2
v_call: TRBV7-2
clone_size: many
cdr3_length: 16
d_call: NA
cdr3_nt: TGTGCCAGCAGCTTAGCGATCTCAGATATCACCGGGGAGCTGTTTTTT
cdr3_aa: CASSLAISDITGELFF

j_call: TRBJ2-7
v_call: TRBV6-5
clone_size: many
cdr3_length: 15
d_call: TRBD2
cdr3_nt: TGTGCCAGCAGTTACTCGGGGGGAGGGCGGATCGAGCAGTACTTC
cdr3_aa: CASSYSGGGRIEQYF

j_call: TRBJ2-5
v_call: TRBV18
clone_size: many
cdr3_length: 16
d_call: NA
cdr3_nt: TGTGCCAGCTCACCACCCCCCATCGGAGGGGCGGAGACCCAGTACTTC
cdr3_aa: CASSPPPIGGAETQYF

j_call: TRBJ2-7
v_call: TRBV19
clone_size: few
cdr3_length: 14
d_call: TRBD2
cdr3_nt: TGTGCCAGTAGATCGGCTAGCGGAAAAGGCGAGCAGTACTTC
cdr3_aa: CASRSASGKGEQYF

j_call: TRBJ2-7
v_call: TRBV5-5
clone_size: many
cdr3_length: 14
d_call: NA
cdr3_nt: TGTGCCAGCAGCGGATTGGTATTTGACTACGAGCAGTACTTC
cdr3_aa: CASSGLVFDYEQYF

j_call: TRBJ2-7
v_call: TRBV5-1
clone_size: few
cdr3_length: 14
d_call: TRBD2
cdr3_nt: TGCGCCAGCTGGGGAGGACTAGATTACCACGAGCAGTACTTC
cdr3_aa: CASWGGLDYHEQYF

j_call: TRBJ1-1
v_call: TRBV29-1
clone_size: many
cdr3_length: 15
d_call: TRBD1
cdr3_nt: TGCAGCGTCGTAGCCGTTCACAGGGGAACGACCAAAGCTTTCTTT
cdr3_aa: CSVVAVHRGTTKAFF

j_call: TRBJ1-2
v_call: TRBV19
clone_size: many
cdr3_length: 14
d_call: NA
cdr3_nt: TGTGCCAGTAGTAGGAAGGGGCCGGACTATGGCTACACCTTC
cdr3_aa: CASSRKGPDYGYTF